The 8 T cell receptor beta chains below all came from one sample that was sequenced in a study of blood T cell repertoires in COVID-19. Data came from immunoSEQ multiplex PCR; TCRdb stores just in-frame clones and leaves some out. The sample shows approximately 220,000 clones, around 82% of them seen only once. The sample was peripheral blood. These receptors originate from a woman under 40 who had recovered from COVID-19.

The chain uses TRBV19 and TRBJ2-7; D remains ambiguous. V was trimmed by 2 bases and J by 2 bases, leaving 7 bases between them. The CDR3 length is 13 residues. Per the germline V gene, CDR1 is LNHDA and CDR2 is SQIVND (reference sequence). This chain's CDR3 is CASSIPGPYEQYF. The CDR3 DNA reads TGTGCCAGTAGTATACCGGGTCCCTACGAGCAGTACTTC.

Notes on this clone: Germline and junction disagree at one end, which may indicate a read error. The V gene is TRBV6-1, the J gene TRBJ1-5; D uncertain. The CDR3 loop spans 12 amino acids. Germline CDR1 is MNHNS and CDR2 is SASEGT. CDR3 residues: CASSEGETSQSF. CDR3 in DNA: TGTGCCAGCAGTGAAGGGGAGACTTCACAATCTTTT.

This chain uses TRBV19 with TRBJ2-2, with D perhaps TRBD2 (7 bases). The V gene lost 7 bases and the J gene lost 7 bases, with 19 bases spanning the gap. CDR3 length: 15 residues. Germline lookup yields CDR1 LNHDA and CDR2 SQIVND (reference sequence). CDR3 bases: TGTGCCAGTAAGGGGGGGCATAATTGGATCGGGGAGCTGTTTTTT. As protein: CASKGGHNWIGELFF. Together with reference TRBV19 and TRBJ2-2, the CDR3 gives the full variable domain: DGGITQSPKYLFRKEGQNVTLSCEQNLNHDAMYWYRQDPGQGLRLIYYSQIVNDFQKGDIAEGYSVSREKKESFPLTVTSAQKNPTAFYLCASKGGHNWIGELFFGEGSRLTVL.

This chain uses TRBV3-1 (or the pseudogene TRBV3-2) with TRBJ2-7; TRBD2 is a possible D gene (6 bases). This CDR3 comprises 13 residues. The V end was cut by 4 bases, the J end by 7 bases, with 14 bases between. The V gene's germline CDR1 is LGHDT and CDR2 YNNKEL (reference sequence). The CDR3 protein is CASSPSGLLEQYF. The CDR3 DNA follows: TGTGCCAGCAGCCCGTCGGGACTCCTGGAGCAGTACTTC.

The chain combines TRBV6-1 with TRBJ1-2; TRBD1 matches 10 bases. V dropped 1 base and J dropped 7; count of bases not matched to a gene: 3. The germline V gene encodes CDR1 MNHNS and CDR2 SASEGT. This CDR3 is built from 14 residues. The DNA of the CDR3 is TGTGCCAGCAGTGAAGGGGACAGGGGTTCTGGCTACACCTTC. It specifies CASSEGDRGSGYTF.

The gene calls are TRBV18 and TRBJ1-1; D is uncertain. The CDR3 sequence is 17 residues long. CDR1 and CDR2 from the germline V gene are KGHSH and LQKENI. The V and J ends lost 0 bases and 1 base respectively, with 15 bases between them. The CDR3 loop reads CASSPPKFEHQNTEAFF. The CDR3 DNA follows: TGTGCCAGCTCACCACCGAAGTTTGAACACCAGAACACTGAAGCTTTCTTT.

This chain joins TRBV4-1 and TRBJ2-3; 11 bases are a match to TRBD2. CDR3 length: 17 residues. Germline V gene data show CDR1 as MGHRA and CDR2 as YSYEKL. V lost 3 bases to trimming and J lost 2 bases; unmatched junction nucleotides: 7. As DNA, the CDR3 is TGCGCCAGCAGCCACGACCTGGGACTAGCGGACACAGATACGCAGTATTTT. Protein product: CASSHDLGLADTDTQYF.

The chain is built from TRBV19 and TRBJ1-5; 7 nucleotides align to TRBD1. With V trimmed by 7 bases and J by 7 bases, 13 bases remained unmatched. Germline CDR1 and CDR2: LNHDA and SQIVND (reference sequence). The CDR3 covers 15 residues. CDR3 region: CASTLRGTELQPQHF. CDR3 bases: TGTGCCAGTACCCTCCGGGGGACAGAGCTACAGCCCCAGCATTTT.